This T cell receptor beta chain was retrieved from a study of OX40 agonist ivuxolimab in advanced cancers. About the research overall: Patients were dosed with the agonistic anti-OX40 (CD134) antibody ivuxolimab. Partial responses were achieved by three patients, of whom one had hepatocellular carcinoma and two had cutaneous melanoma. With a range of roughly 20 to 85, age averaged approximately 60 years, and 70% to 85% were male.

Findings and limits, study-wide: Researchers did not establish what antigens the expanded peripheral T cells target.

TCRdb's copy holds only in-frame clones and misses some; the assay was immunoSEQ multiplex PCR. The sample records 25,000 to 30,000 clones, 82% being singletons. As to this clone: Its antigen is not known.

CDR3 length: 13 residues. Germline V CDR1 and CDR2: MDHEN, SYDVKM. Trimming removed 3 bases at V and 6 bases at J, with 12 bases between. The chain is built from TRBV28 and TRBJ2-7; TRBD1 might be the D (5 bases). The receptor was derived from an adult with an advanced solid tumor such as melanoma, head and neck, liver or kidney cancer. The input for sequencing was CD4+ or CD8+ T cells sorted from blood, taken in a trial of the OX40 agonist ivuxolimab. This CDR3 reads CASSLGRVAEQYF. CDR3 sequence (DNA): TGTGCCAGCAGTTTGGGCAGGGTTGCCGAGCAGTACTTC.